This T cell receptor beta chain was identified in a study of blood T cell repertoires in COVID-19. Study background: Specimens from acute and convalescent COVID-19 originated in the United States, Italy and Spain. PBMCs, B-cell-depleted T cells, or T cells were the source of the cDNA or gDNA that made up the material.

J gave up 7 bases and V 2 bases, and 15 bases lay outside the gene matches. Germline lookup yields CDR1 MGHDK and CDR2 SYGVNS. This CDR3 region has 18 residues. As handled by the study authors: For nucleated cells, counts were estimated from reference gene primer amplification. Sequencing was performed with immunoSEQ multiplex PCR; in TCRdb, only in-frame clones are kept and a portion is missing. V, J and clone size reflect that table, while D and trimming were determined from the DNA. The sample carries under 450,000 clones, 80% to 90% recorded once. The chain joins TRBV25-1 to TRBJ2-1; 9 bases match TRBD1. The TCR comes from a woman between 55 and 75 years old with COVID-19, enrolled during active disease. The material sequenced was peripheral blood. The CDR3 reads CASSETRTGAFQRNEQFF. For the CDR3, the DNA is TGTGCCAGCAGTGAAACCCGGACAGGGGCCTTCCAGAGGAATGAGCAGTTCTTC.